These T cell receptor beta chains were read from a single sample in a study of cytotoxic CD8 clonotypes in ibrutinib-treated CLL. Method: immunoSEQ multiplex PCR; TCRdb's copy keeps in-frame clones and lacks some. Of approximately 350,000 clones detected, under 70% appear once; the ten largest clones hold 5% to 6.5%. The sample consisted of PBMCs, taken after 36 months of ibrutinib treatment. These receptors were obtained from a human donor with chronic lymphocytic leukemia. Each CDR3 is given with its conserved first and last residue. The D gene is left open where the match is weak. A row's size may be missing; if present it is once, few, many or a size class.

TRBV6-1	.	.	TRBJ1-2	CASSEGWGSNYGYTF	TGTGCCAGCAGTGAAGGATGGGGCTCTAACTATGGCTACACCTTC
TRBV9	.	.	TRBJ2-3	CASSVSGMTDTQYF	TGTGCCAGCAGCGTATCAGGGATGACAGATACGCAGTATTTT
TRBV5-4	.	.	TRBJ1-6	CASSKQGPYNSPLHF	TGTGCCAGCAGCAAACAGGGCCCCTATAATTCACCCCTCCACTTT
TRBV29-1	.	few	TRBJ2-7	CSVVEGHHYEQYF	TGCAGCGTTGTTGAGGGACACCACTACGAGCAGTACTTC
TRBV25-1	.	.	TRBJ1-1	CASSEFPDIGKNTEAFF	TGTGCCAGCAGTGAATTCCCCGACATTGGTAAGAACACTGAAGCTTTCTTT
TRBV28	.	.	TRBJ2-5	CATHQGGQETQYF	TGTGCCACACATCAGGGGGGCCAAGAGACCCAGTACTTC
TRBV2	.	.	TRBJ1-1	CASSEVTEAFF	TGTGCCAGCAGTGAGGTCACTGAAGCTTTCTTT
TRBV5-6	TRBD2	.	TRBJ2-1	CASSLTSGRAHNEQFF	TGTGCCAGCAGCCTCACTAGCGGGAGGGCCCACAATGAGCAGTTCTTC
TRBV18	.	.	TRBJ2-5	CASSPPRTAQETQYF	TGTGCCAGCTCACCACCGAGGACAGCCCAAGAGACCCAGTACTTC
TRBV20-1	.	.	TRBJ2-7	CGLRDSYEQYF	TGCGGTCTCCGGGACTCCTACGAGCAGTACTTC
TRBV27	TRBD1	few	TRBJ2-1	CASRRQGIYNEQFF	TGTGCCAGCAGAAGACAGGGAATATACAATGAGCAGTTCTTC
TRBV27	.	.	TRBJ1-2	CASSPLPGGNYGYTF	TGTGCCAGCAGTCCCCTGCCCGGTGGAAACTATGGCTACACCTTC
TRBV5-6	.	.	TRBJ1-1	CASSRQMNTEAFF	TGTGCCAGCAGCCGACAGATGAACACTGAAGCTTTCTTT
TRBV7-9	.	.	TRBJ2-7	CASSLEWGYEQYF	TGTGCCAGCAGCCTAGAATGGGGATACGAGCAGTACTTC
TRBV5-1	.	.	TRBJ2-5	CASSFGLLYQETQYF	TGCGCCAGCAGCTTTGGACTCCTGTACCAAGAGACCCAGTACTTC
TRBV18	.	.	TRBJ1-6	CASSTDPISPLHF	TGTGCCAGCTCAACCGACCCGATTTCACCCCTCCACTTT
TRBV5-1	TRBD2	.	TRBJ2-5	CASSLGVERGGRETQYF	TGCGCCAGCAGCTTGGGAGTCGAGAGGGGAGGGAGAGAGACCCAGTACTTC
TRBV5-1	.	.	TRBJ2-7	CASSLSGEQYF	TGCGCCAGCAGCTTGAGCGGGGAGCAGTACTTC
TRBV7-7	.	once	TRBJ2-5	CASSFGYQETQYF	TGTGCCAGCAGCTTCGGGTACCAAGAGACCCAGTACTTC
TRBV5-4	.	.	TRBJ1-6	CASSAQSGTNRALHF	TGTGCCAGCAGCGCTCAATCCGGGACAAATAGGGCCCTCCACTTT
TRBV7-2	.	.	TRBJ2-3	CASSRDFTDTQYF	TGTGCCAGCAGCCGGGACTTCACAGATACGCAGTATTTT
TRBV5-6	TRBD2	.	TRBJ2-3	CASSLTSGRGGDTQYF	TGTGCCAGCAGCTTGACTAGCGGGAGGGGTGGAGATACGCAGTATTTT
TRBV29-1	.	once	TRBJ1-1	CSVERRQEPEAFF	TGCAGCGTTGAACGCCGGCAGGAGCCTGAAGCTTTCTTT
TRBV28	TRBD1	once	TRBJ2-3	CASSYAPGQGQF	TGTGCCAGCAGTTACGCACCGGGACAGGGACAATTT
TRBV5-1	.	.	TRBJ2-7	CASSPVALSYEQYF	TGCGCCAGCAGCCCCGTGGCTCTCTCCTACGAGCAGTACTTC
TRBV6-6	.	once	TRBJ1-1	CASSYEAANTEAFF	TGTGCCAGCAGTTACGAGGCGGCGAACACTGAAGCTTTCTTT